This T cell receptor (beta chain) originates from a study of OX40 agonist ivuxolimab in advanced cancers. In the study overall: Anti-PD-1, anti-PD-L1 or anti-CTLA-4 therapy given earlier was allowed, and 35% to 50% had some.

General study points: Individuals who were partial responders at 0.1-3.0 mg/kg had clonal expansion that ranked among the lowest.

This clone was detected a few times. What it binds is not known. Profiling relied on immunoSEQ multiplex PCR, and the TCRdb table lists in-frame clones only, not all of them. The sample contains roughly 34,000 clones, 60% to 85% of which appear only once. This specimen consisted of CD4+ or CD8+ T cells sorted from blood, obtained in a trial of the OX40 agonist ivuxolimab. This TCR was recovered from an adult with an advanced solid tumor such as melanoma, head and neck, liver or kidney cancer.

The CDR3 sequence is CASSPDSVRADTQYF. CDR3 bases: TGCGCCAGCAGCCCCGATTCCGTCCGGGCAGATACGCAGTATTTT. The V call is TRBV10-1, the J call TRBJ2-3, with D unclear. The CDR3 runs to 15 residues. Germline CDR1 and CDR2: WNHNN and SYGVQD (reference sequence). V shed 6 bases and J shed 4 bases, with 17 bases lying between them.